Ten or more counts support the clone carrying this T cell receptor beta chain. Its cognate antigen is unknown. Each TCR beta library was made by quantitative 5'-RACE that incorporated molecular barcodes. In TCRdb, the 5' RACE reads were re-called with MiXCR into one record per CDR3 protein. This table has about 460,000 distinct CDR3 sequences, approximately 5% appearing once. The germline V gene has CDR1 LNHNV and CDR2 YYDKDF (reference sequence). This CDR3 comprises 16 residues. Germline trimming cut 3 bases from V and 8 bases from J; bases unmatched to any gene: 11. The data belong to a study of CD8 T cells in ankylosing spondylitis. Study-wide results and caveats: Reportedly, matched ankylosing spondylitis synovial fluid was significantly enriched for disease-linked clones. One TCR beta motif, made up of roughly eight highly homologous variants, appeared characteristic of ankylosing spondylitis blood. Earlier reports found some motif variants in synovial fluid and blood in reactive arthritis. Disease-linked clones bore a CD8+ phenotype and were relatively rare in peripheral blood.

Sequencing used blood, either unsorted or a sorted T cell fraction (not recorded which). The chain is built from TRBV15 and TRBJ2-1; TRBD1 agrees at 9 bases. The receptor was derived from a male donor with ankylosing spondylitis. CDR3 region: CATSSRRTGDKDEQFF. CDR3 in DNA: TGTGCCACCAGCAGCCGCCGGACAGGGGATAAGGATGAGCAGTTCTTC.